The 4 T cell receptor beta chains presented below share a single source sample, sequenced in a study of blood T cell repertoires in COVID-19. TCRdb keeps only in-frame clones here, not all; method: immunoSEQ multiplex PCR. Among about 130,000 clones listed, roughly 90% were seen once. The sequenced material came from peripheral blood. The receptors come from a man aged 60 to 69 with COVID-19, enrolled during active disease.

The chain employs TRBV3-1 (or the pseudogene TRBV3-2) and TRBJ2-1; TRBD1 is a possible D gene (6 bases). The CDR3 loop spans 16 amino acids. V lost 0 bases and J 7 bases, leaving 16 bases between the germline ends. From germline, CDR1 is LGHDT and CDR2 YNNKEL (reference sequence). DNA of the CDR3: TGTGCCAGCAGCCAAGATTTCCAGGGGCAGGGAAATGAGCAGTTCTTC. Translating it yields CASSQDFQGQGNEQFF.

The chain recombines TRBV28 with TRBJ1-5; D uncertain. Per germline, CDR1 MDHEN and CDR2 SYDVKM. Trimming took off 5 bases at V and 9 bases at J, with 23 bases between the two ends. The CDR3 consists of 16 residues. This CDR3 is CASSPQEDSPQRPQHF. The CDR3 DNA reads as TGTGCCAGCAGTCCCCAGGAGGACTCTCCGCAGCGGCCCCAGCATTTT.

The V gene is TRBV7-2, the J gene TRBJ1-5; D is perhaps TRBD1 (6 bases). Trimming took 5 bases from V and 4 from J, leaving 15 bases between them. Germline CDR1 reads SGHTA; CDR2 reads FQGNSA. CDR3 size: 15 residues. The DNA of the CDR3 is TGTGCCAGCAGCCCCGAGGGGGAGCGGAATCAGCCCCAGCATTTT. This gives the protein CASSPEGERNQPQHF.

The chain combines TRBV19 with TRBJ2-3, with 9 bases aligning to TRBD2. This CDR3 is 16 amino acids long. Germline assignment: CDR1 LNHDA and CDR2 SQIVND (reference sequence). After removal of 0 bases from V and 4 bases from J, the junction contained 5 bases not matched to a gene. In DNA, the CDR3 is TGTGCCAGTAGTATAGATTCTAGCGGGATGGCAGATACGCAGTATTTT. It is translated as CASSIDSSGMADTQYF.